This entry lists 8 T cell receptor beta chains sequenced from one sample in a study of blood T cell repertoires in COVID-19. Repertoires were generated with immunoSEQ multiplex PCR, while TCRdb's copy carries only in-frame clones and drops some. The table shows over 50,000 clones, with 75% to 95% occurring only once. The sequencing sample was made of peripheral blood. These receptors were taken from a human donor with active COVID-19. The donor label of this sample is uncertain.

This chain connects TRBV11-2 to TRBJ2-2, with a tentative D call TRBD2 (5 bases). From germline, CDR1 is SGHAT and CDR2 FQNNGV. The CDR3 runs to 15 residues. The V end was cut by 6 bases, the J end by 3 bases, with 14 bases between. CDR3 coding DNA: TGTGCCAGCAGTTTTTCCGGGATACACACCGGGGAGCTGTTTTTT. Its protein product is CASSFSGIHTGELFF.

This chain joins TRBV2 and TRBJ2-2; D gene uncertain. The germline V gene encodes CDR1 SNHLY and CDR2 FYNNEI. V gave up 2 bases and J gave up 2 bases, with 6 bases separating them. This CDR3 has 14 amino acids. CDR3 amino acids: CASSERLNTGELFF. For the CDR3, the DNA is TGTGCCAGCAGTGAAAGACTTAACACCGGGGAGCTGTTTTTT.

This rearrangement joins TRBV7-8 to TRBJ1-2, with 9 bases aligning to TRBD1. The germline V gene encodes CDR1 SGHVS and CDR2 FQNEAQ. This CDR3 has 13 amino acids. V gave up 2 bases and J gave up 8 bases; unmatched junction bases: 3. The CDR3 DNA reads TGTGCCAGCAGCTTACGGGACAGGGACGGCTACACCTTC. Its translation is CASSLRDRDGYTF.

CDR3 DNA sequence: TGCAGTGCTAGTGGGCTAGCGGGACGGGCAGAGACCCAGTACTTC. Its translation: CSASGLAGRAETQYF. The gene calls are TRBV20-1 and TRBJ2-5; the match to TRBD2 covers 9 bases. CDR1 DFQATT and CDR2 SNEGSKA come from the germline V gene (reference sequence). There are 15 residues in the CDR3. V was pared by 3 bases and J by 4 bases, with 9 bases of the junction left unmatched.

The chain links TRBV23-1 to TRBJ2-1; 8 bases are a match to TRBD1. TRBV23-1 carries the ORF label, with uncertain function. Germline trimming cut 4 bases from V and 8 bases from J; bases unmatched to any gene: 22. The CDR3 contains 19 residues. The CDR3 DNA is TGCGCCAGCAGTCCACAGGGGATTAAGGACAGGGAAAGGGGCGATGAGCAGTTCTTC. Protein: CASSPQGIKDRERGDEQFF.

V and J are TRBV5-3 and TRBJ1-1, with D possibly TRBD1 on 6 matching bases. TRBV5-3 belongs to the ORF category, with a function that is uncertain. Between the trimmed V and J ends, which lost 1 base and 1 base, there was a span of 14 bases. The CDR3 runs 16 residues. The CDR3 DNA reads as TGTGCCAGAAGCTTGCGTTTCAGGGGAACGAACACTGAAGCTTTCTTT. Its translation: CARSLRFRGTNTEAFF.

The rearrangement joins TRBV6-5 to TRBJ2-7, with 7 nucleotides matching TRBD2. V dropped 5 bases and J dropped 3; count of bases not matched to a gene: 10. The CDR3 runs to 15 residues. CDR1 and CDR2 (germline): MNHEY, SVGAGI. CDR3 sequence (DNA): TGTGCCAGCAGTCGCAGCCTAACTAGCGACTACGAGCAGTACTTC. Translated: CASSRSLTSDYEQYF.

J is TRBJ1-1 and V is TRBV11-2; 7 nucleotides match TRBD1. The trim removed 3 bases at V and 9 bases at J, leaving 4 bases unmatched. This CDR3 has 12 amino acids. Germline values: CDR1 SGHAT, CDR2 FQNNGV. This CDR3 is CASSFRDSQAFF. CDR3 bases: TGTGCCAGCAGCTTCCGGGACAGTCAAGCTTTCTTT.